This T cell receptor (beta chain) was profiled in a study of tumor-infiltrating lymphocytes in primary liver carcinoma. The study's findings and limits: The proportion of top clones found throughout all five tumor regions was only about 8-25%. Top-250-clone fractions were significantly higher in tumors than in blood (p = 0.039).

With around 500 ng total RNA as template and a constant-region primer, TCR beta cDNA was made. Employing slightly modified ARM-PCR, three nested multiplex PCR rounds were run, and these gave rise to the TCR beta libraries. TRBV1-TRBV30 forward and Cbeta reverse primers drove the first two roughly 9-cycle rounds. TCRdb re-derived calls from the multiplex PCR reads in MiXCR, one entry per CDR3 protein. The sample carries 90,000 to 150,000 distinct CDR3 sequences, about 59% recorded once. Co-extraction yielded RNA and DNA from approximately 20-30 mg of unsorted bulk tissue. Tumor samples uniformly had over 80% viable tumor cells. This CDR3 contains 16 residues. Trimming cost V 5 bases and J 10 bases, with 24 bases left between them. Concerning this clonotype: The antigen remains unidentified.

The chain combines TRBV12-3 or TRBV12-4 with TRBJ2-1, with TRBD2 as a possible D gene (6 bases). What was sequenced was liver tumor tissue from sampling region 1. This sample's subset: tumor region T1, superior pole. The TCR sequence derives from a woman aged 60-75 years with primary liver carcinoma and hepatitis B virus infection. The CDR3 DNA sequence: TGTGCCAGCAGTGCCCCTCGCGGGAAGCATGGTCGGGAGCAGTTCTTC. Translating it yields CASSAPRGKHGREQFF.